This T cell receptor (beta chain) was recorded in a study of radiation and T cells in renal cell carcinoma (dated by TCRdb to the early 2020s). Regarding the research as a whole: The samples were drawn from a clinical trial, where primary renal cell carcinomas were treated with 15 Gy of stereotactic body radiation therapy and then removed by nephrectomy 4 weeks afterward. TCR beta sequencing covered 50 to 55 samples in total, comprising some 25 tumors and approximately 27 peripheral blood samples. A total of roughly 4 million unique CDR3 nucleotide sequences, encoding some 2,700,000 unique CDR3 amino acid sequences, were found across all 53 samples. Overall results and qualifications from the work: No pretreatment tumor biopsies were available, so the baseline intratumoral presence of clonotypes could not be determined. Blood repertoire dynamics were not followed beyond 4 weeks after treatment. With a single-armed trial design, the study had no way to address how radiation dose or scheduling affects the TCR repertoire. Top tumor clonotypes rose in blood from baseline to 2 weeks post-radiation, then contracted by 4 weeks, suggesting transient expansion of tumor-resident clones.

Following the manufacturer's recommendations, the immunoSEQ kit was used to generate TCR beta libraries from genomic DNA. Library preparation used a first multiplex PCR with proprietary primers, then a second PCR adding unique barcodes, with bead cleanups after each round. A positive control reaction and a negative control reaction, both provided in the kit, were run with every batch of samples. The final libraries underwent checking on an Agilent 4200 TapeStation D1000 ScreenTape, volumetric pooling, and quantification by qPCR. Sequencing ran on an Illumina NextSeq500 with a MidOutput 150-cycle cartridge, using 156 Read1 and 15 Index1 cycles with kit custom primers. The pooled library was loaded at approximately 0.92 pM, and about 21% PhiX control was spiked in. The original pipeline was this. Vendor-processed data were analyzed in R, with a clonotype defined as all T cells sharing the same CDR3 nucleotide sequence. In the clone abundance analyses, frequencies in each sample were normalized to that sample's 10,000 most abundant clones. Before analysis, public T cell clones were removed, and these numbered fewer than six per sample on average. Tumor-enriched clonotypes and baseline blood-enriched clonotypes were defined as those with an abundance difference of at least 32-fold between compartments. A beta-binomial differential abundance model was applied to find clonotypes that expanded or contracted between blood time points. The Baroni-Urbani and Buser coefficient was used to measure tumor-blood repertoire similarity, and groups were compared with two-tailed Wilcoxon tests in R. Entries here come from immuneACCESS through TCRdb and include only in-frame sequences with V and J called. Some clones fail to appear in such tables; in the studies checked, an unresolved V gene covers under half of the shortfall, and the cause of the remainder is unknown. V, J and clone size were drawn from that table, and D and trimming were deduced from the DNA. This sample is represented by 140,000 to 150,000 clones; 88% of them were singletons. The ten largest clonotypes hold 4.1% of the sample.

The sample's time point label, decoded: baseline pretreatment blood. What this sample's treatment or condition label stands for: 15 Gy SBRT to primary tumor, nephrectomy 4 weeks later. To follow tumor-enriched clonotypes, serial peripheral blood was collected from radiation-treated patients at baseline and at 2 weeks and 4 weeks after SBRT. Every patient had renal cell carcinoma of clear cell pathology. The QIAamp DNA Blood Mini Kit (Qiagen) was used to prepare genomic DNA for TCR sequencing. Only samples passing all quality control checks were included in the analyses. About this clone itself: Its antigen is not yet known. No base quality values were provided; no much bigger clone lies one nucleotide off.

The receptor was isolated from a woman between 70 and 85 years old with renal cell carcinoma. This specimen consisted of blood, obtained from a patient whose treatment included radiotherapy and nephrectomy.

The nucleotide sequence is given as TGTGCCATCGCAAAGGGGGCGCGGGAAAAACTGTTTTTT. It is translated as CAIAKGAREKLFF. Here the chain combines TRBV10-3 and TRBJ1-4; 7 junctional bases match TRBD1. The CDR3 covers 13 residues, taking in both the cysteine and the phenylalanine. Only the CDR3 region is kept as DNA, spanning 39 bases read in frame from base 1. Sequences ENHRY (CDR1) and SYGVKD (CDR2) are obtained from the germline V gene. At the junction V is shortened by 8 bases and J by 8 bases; bases outside the gene matches: 8.